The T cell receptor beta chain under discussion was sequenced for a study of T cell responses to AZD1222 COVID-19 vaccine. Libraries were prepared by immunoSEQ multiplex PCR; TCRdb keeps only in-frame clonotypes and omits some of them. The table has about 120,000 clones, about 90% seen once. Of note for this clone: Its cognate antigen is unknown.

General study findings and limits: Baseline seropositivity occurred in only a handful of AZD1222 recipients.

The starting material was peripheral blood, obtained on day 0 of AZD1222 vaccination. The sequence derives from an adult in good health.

The CDR3 reads CASSDRAVGYGYTF. The CDR3 nucleotides are TGTGCCAGCAGTGATCGGGCAGTAGGCTATGGCTACACCTTC. This chain connects TRBV2 to TRBJ1-2, with unresolved D. The CDR3 is 14 residues long. Looked up from germline, CDR1 is SNHLY and CDR2 is FYNNEI. V was trimmed by 3 bases and J by 4 bases, leaving 12 bases between them.